This TCR beta chain was obtained from a study of T cells in Graves' hyperthyroidism and ophthalmopathy (dated by TCRdb to the late 2010s). Study-level background: Peripheral blood samples were taken at initial diagnosis, before any treatment was given. A discovery cohort of fewer than 110 patients, about 44 with Graves' ophthalmopathy and approximately 57 with stable Graves' hyperthyroidism, was used to find distinguishing TCR V-J signatures. Whether ophthalmopathy could be predicted prospectively was tested in an independent validation cohort made up of approximately 19 hyperthyroidism patients plus 17 patients who later progressed to ophthalmopathy. For training and testing, the 100 or so patients in the discovery cohort were randomly divided in a 7:3 ratio. In over five Graves' hyperthyroidism patients, the study also compared T-cell repertoires from thyroid tissue with T-cell repertoires from blood. After blood sampling, hyperthyroidism patients were treated with methimazole at a starting dose of 30 mg daily, and ophthalmopathy patients were treated with high-dose intravenous methylprednisolone. TCR Vbeta CDR3 sequencing of roughly 140 peripheral blood samples (43 ophthalmopathy, about 74 hyperthyroidism and roughly 17 progressor patients) is reported in the paper. Overall study outcomes, separate from this receptor: A 13 V-J signature model separated ophthalmopathy from stable hyperthyroidism, with just over 85% sensitivity and 81.08% specificity in cross-validation and 80%/75% in testing. No statistical method was used to set the sample size in advance, and investigators knew the group allocation. In validation, the model predicted progression to ophthalmopathy a median of 6.5 months before onset, with 70% to 71% sensitivity and 72.22% specificity. Most expanded thyroid clonotypes (frequency above 0.001) were also detected in blood, suggesting blood repertoires may reflect thyroid immune responses.

Amplification of TCR beta CDR3 regions was carried out from RNA transcripts. The TCR CDR3 was subjected to a first round of RT-PCR using the HTBI primer set and the Qiagen OneStep RT-PCR kit. The libraries were constructed in a second round of multiplex PCR and then size-selected and purified. Sequencing of the libraries was done on an Illumina HiSeq2000 using paired-end 100 bp reads. The study's processing was this. Raw data were processed with SOAPnuke, discarding reads with adapters, uncalled bases, mean Phred below 15, or no exact constant-primer or identifier match. COPE v1.2.5 was used to merge high-quality paired reads, and clonotypes were defined as unique nucleotide sequences. MiTCR v1.1 was used to align clonotypes to the IMGT TRBV, TRBD and TRBJ reference segments. Only V-J combinations with frequency above 0.0001, covering approximately 99% of repertoires, were analysed. A TCS score was defined as the ratio between F50 (clonal expansion) and ExV (chaos), using BLOSUM62-based TCRdist between CDR3 peptides within each V-J. Welch's t-statistics and random forest reduced roughly 530 V-J features to around 14, which were used in a naive Bayes classifier (R e1071). The public reads were reprocessed in TCRdb via fastp at Q25 and MiXCR, keeping in-frame beta chains. Each CDR3 protein appears once, grouped with its most common genes and DNA. Here the V and J calls rest on TCRdb's processing, not on the authors' analysis. The sample table contains 250,000 to 300,000 distinct CDR3 sequences; only one count was recorded for roughly a fifth of them. The ten largest account for under 45% of the sample.

The germline V gene yields MNHNS for CDR1 and SASEGT for CDR2. V sheds 3 bases and J sheds 0 bases, leaving 9 bases between their ends. Including cysteine and phenylalanine, the CDR3 has 15 amino acids. Only the CDR3 DNA is retained, 45 bases long and in frame from the first base. In this sample, this clonotype turned up many times. Its antigen is unknown. Base qualities are not at hand, and no much larger clone is one base apart. In the ophthalmopathy patients, disease was moderately to severely active, with a Clinical Activity Score of 3 or more, a NOSPECS grade of 4 or more, and a duration of less than 3 months. The study excluded patients with uncontrolled infections, other autoimmune diseases, pregnancy or lactation. Diagnoses were established on the basis of clinical symptoms, serum thyroxine and TRAb, thyroid ultrasound, and orbital computed tomography. Ficoll-Paque density gradient centrifugation was used to isolate PBMCs from 9.5 to 10 ml of fresh peripheral blood. Total RNA was extracted with Trizol reagent, and quality was checked on an Agilent 2100 Bioanalyzer.

The sample taken for sequencing was blood. The clonotype comes from a middle-aged man with Graves' ophthalmopathy. The chain links TRBV6-1 with TRBJ2-1; possibly the D gene is TRBD2, per 5 matching bases. The nucleotide sequence reads as follows: TGTGCCAGCAGTGAGACCGGACTCTCCTACAATGAGCAGTTCTTC. Its translation reads: CASSETGLSYNEQFF.